This T cell receptor (beta chain) was sequenced for a study of cytomegalovirus exposure and HLA in healthy donors. Study conclusions and caveats: At a 0.05 false discovery rate, a later analysis found around 15,000 TCR beta sequences to be associated with HLA alleles. Analysis was carried out at a later point, and it linked a missense DCLRE1C variant to TCR beta V- and J-gene trimming.

In the PCR, 60 Vbeta and 13 Jbeta primers were used. In the authors' methods: In a later analysis, 79 million or so unique TCR beta chains included roughly 11 million shared by two or more donors. Produced via immunoSEQ multiplex PCR; TCRdb's table is partial and in-frame only. Clone size and V and J calls were adopted from that table, with D and trimming inferred from the DNA. Among roughly 130,000 clones listed, approximately 57% were seen once. There are 14 residues in the CDR3. Germline V lookup: CDR1 SEHNR, CDR2 FQNEAQ (reference sequence). Regarding this clone: The antigen remains unidentified. A read error may produce the germline difference seen at one junction end.

The J gene is TRBJ1-1, the V gene TRBV7-9, with D hard to call. The sample was PBMCs. This clonotype was obtained from a male donor in good health and CMV-seronegative. The CDR3 sequence: CSSSLARGGTEAFF. The CDR3, as DNA: TGTTCCAGCAGCTTAGCGCGAGGTGGCACTGAAGCTTTCTTT.